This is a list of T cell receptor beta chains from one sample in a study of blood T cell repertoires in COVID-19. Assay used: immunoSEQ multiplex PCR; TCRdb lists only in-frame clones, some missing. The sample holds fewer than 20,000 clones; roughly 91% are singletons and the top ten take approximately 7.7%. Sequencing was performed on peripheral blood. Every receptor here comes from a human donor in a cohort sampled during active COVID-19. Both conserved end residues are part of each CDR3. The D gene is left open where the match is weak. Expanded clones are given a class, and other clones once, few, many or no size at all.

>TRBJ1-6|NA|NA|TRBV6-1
CASSEGVRVLGPPLHF
TGTGCCAGCAGTGAAGGCGTGAGGGTTCTTGGCCCACCCCTCCACTTT
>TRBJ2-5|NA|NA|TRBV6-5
CASGSWQETQYF
TGTGCCAGCGGGAGCTGGCAAGAGACCCAGTACTTC
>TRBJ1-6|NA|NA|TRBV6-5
CATYPGLGPLHF
TGTGCCACCTATCCGGGGTTGGGGCCCCTCCACTTT
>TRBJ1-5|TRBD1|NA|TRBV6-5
CASRAETGENQPQHF
TGTGCCAGCAGGGCCGAGACAGGGGAGAATCAGCCCCAGCATTTT
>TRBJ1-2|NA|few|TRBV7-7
CASSRRTADNYGYTF
TGTGCTAGCAGCCGCAGGACAGCGGATAACTATGGCTACACCTTC
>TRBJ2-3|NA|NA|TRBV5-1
CASSLGARAGYTDTQYF
TGCGCCAGCAGCTTGGGGGCGAGGGCGGGATACACAGATACGCAGTATTTT
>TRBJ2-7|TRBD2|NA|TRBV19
CASSMVGLAGSSYEQYF
TGTGCCAGTAGTATGGTCGGGCTAGCGGGGAGCTCCTACGAGCAGTACTTC
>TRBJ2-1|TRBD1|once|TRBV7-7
CASSLDRGRSNEQFF
TGTGCTAGCAGCTTAGACAGGGGTAGAAGCAATGAGCAGTTCTTC
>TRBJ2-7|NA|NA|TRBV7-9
CASRTGQSSYEQYF
TGTGCCAGCAGGACTGGACAGAGCTCCTACGAGCAGTACTTC
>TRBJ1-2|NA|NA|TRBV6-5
CASSYSGARGDYTF
TGTGCCAGCAGTTACTCGGGGGCCCGGGGGGACTACACCTTC
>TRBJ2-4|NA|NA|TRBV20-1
CSASAQGSIAKNIQYF
TGCAGTGCTAGTGCCCAGGGTAGTATTGCCAAAAACATTCAGTACTTC
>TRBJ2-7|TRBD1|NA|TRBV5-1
CASRSTILTGGGSYEQYF
TGCGCCAGCAGGTCCACAATTCTTACAGGGGGCGGCTCCTACGAGCAGTACTTC
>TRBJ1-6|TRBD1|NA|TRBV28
CASILGTGRGSPLHF
TGTGCCAGCATTTTAGGGACAGGGAGGGGTTCACCCCTCCACTTT
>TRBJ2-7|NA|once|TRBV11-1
CASSLLTSGGYEQYF
TGTGCCAGCAGCTTACTTACATCCGGGGGCTACGAGCAGTACTTC
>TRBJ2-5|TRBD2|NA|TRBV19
CASSIAGGWGETQYF
TGTGCCAGTAGTATCGCGGGGGGCTGGGGGGAGACCCAGTACTTC
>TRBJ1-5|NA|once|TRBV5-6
CASSLVTRGGSNQPQHF
TGTGCCAGCAGCTTGGTGACCAGGGGAGGGAGCAATCAGCCCCAGCATTTT
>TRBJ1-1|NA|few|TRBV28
CASSPIRGRNTEAFF
TGTGCCAGCAGCCCAATCAGGGGCAGAAACACTGAAGCTTTCTTT
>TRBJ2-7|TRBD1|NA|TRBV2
CASSVRGQYEQYF
TGTGCCAGCAGTGTAAGGGGGCAATACGAGCAGTACTTC
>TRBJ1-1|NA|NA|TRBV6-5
CASSRQRGGTEAFF
TGTGCCAGCAGTCGCCAAAGGGGGGGCACTGAAGCTTTCTTT
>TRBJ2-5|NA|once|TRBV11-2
CASSFGASAMETQYF
TGTGCCAGCAGCTTTGGGGCTAGCGCGATGGAGACCCAGTACTTC
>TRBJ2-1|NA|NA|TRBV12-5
CASGSPRTSLAYNEQFF
TGTGCTAGTGGTTCCCCCCGCACTAGTCTCGCCTACAATGAGCAGTTCTTC
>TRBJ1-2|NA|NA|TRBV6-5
CASSYSHGGGGYTF
TGTGCCAGCAGTTACTCGCACGGCGGAGGCGGCTACACCTTC
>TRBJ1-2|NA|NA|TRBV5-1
CASSLGGAQTAYGYTF
TGCGCCAGCAGCCTCGGGGGGGCTCAAACCGCCTATGGCTACACCTTC
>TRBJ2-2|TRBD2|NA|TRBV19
CASSKTSNAGELFF
TGTGCCAGTAGTAAGACTAGCAATGCCGGGGAGCTGTTTTTT
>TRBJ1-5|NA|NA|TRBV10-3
CAIKRQLNQPQHF
TGTGCCATCAAGAGGCAGCTGAATCAGCCCCAGCATTTT
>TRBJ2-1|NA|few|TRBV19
CASSRQEEFF
TGTGCCAGTAGTAGACAGGAGGAGTTCTTC
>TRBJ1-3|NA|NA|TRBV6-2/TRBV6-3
CASSPVQGRSGNTIYF
TGTGCCAGCAGTCCCGTCCAGGGCCGCTCTGGAAACACCATATATTTT
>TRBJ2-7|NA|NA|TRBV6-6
CASSYSGSGPREQYF
TGTGCCAGCAGTTACTCAGGGAGTGGTCCACGGGAGCAGTACTTC
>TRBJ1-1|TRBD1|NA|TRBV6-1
CASSETGGITEAFF
TGTGCCAGCAGTGAGACAGGGGGGATAACTGAAGCTTTCTTT
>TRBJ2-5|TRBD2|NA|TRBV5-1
CASSFGTSGGKETQYF
TGCGCCAGCAGCTTCGGAACTAGCGGGGGTAAAGAGACCCAGTACTTC
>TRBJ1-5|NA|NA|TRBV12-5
CASGIRFHQPQHF
TGTGCTAGTGGTATCAGATTTCATCAGCCCCAGCATTTT
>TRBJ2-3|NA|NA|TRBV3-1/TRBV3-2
CASSQVTGTAGTDTQYF
TGTGCCAGCAGCCAAGTAACGGGAACGGCCGGCACAGATACGCAGTATTTT
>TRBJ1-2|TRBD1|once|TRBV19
CASSRDRWSGYTF
TGTGCCAGTAGCCGGGACAGGTGGTCTGGCTACACCTTC
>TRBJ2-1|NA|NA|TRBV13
CASSLDRDNEQFF
TGTGCCAGCAGCTTAGACAGGGACAATGAGCAGTTCTTC
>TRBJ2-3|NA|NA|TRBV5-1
CASSLGQLTDTQYF
TGCGCCAGCAGCTTGGGACAGCTGACGGATACGCAGTATTTT
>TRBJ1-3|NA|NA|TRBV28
CASSFGGAEGNTIYF
TGTGCCAGCAGTTTCGGTGGGGCTGAGGGAAACACCATATATTTT
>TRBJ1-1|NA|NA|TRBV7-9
CASSLAGGSTEAFF
TGTGCCAGCAGCTTAGCGGGGGGAAGTACTGAAGCTTTCTTT